This T cell receptor beta chain was captured by sequencing in a study of blood T cell repertoires in COVID-19. Looking at the study overall: There were acute and convalescent COVID-19 samples, and they came from the United States, Italy and Spain. T cells, B-cell-depleted T cells, or PBMCs provided the cDNA or gDNA that served as material.

Authors' methods: Estimated nucleated cell counts came from reference gene primer amplification. The protocol was immunoSEQ multiplex PCR, while the TCRdb copy is restricted to in-frame clones and leaves out a portion. D and trimming come from the DNA, and the V and J calls and clone size come from that table. This sample has some 70,000 clones, with roughly 84% found just once. Trimming shortened V by 6 bases and J by 7 bases, and 12 bases separated the two germline ends. CDR1 is SGHAT, CDR2 FQDESV, per germline (reference sequence). CDR3 size: 12 residues. This clonotype was obtained from a woman aged 55 to 70 with acute or convalescent COVID-19. The V and J genes are TRBV11-1 and TRBJ1-1; perhaps TRBD1 as D (5 bases). Sequencing was done on a sample of peripheral blood. This chain's CDR3 is CASRAGTLEAFF. As DNA, the CDR3 is TGTGCCAGCAGGGCGGGGACCCTTGAAGCTTTCTTT.